The 29 T cell receptor beta chains listed next were all sequenced from one sample in a study of PD-1 blockade in classical Hodgkin lymphoma. Produced via immunoSEQ multiplex PCR; TCRdb's table is partial and in-frame only. Of about 28,000 clones listed, over 65% are singletons. Every patient had relapsed following autologous stem cell transplantation, and cohorts differed in brentuximab vedotin exposure. Sequences were derived from peripheral blood mononuclear cells (PBMCs), sampled before the second cycle of nivolumab. These receptors all come from a human donor with classical Hodgkin lymphoma.

This clone has just a few counts. The CDR3 nucleotides read TGCAGCGTTGTTTTCCAGGGCGGAGGAGGCACCGGGGAGCTGTTTTTT. This translates into CSVVFQGGGGTGELFF. This chain uses TRBV29-1 with TRBJ2-2; D is perhaps TRBD1 or TRBD2 (5 bases each). CDR3 length: 16 residues. Germline-derived CDR1 and CDR2 are SQVTM and ANQGSEA. V was cut by 4 bases and J by 4 bases, with 19 bases left in between.

CDR3 amino acids: CASSSSGKADTQYF. The CDR3, as DNA: TGTGCCAGCAGCTCTAGCGGGAAGGCAGATACGCAGTATTTT. V and J are TRBV7-2 and TRBJ2-3; 9 nucleotides match TRBD2. The trim removed 4 bases at V and 4 bases at J, leaving 3 bases unmatched. Germline V gene lookup returns CDR1 SGHTA and CDR2 FQGNSA. There are 14 residues in the CDR3.

The rearrangement links TRBV28 to TRBJ2-5; 7 bases are shared with TRBD2. Germline V gene lookup returns CDR1 MDHEN and CDR2 SYDVKM. The CDR3 is made up of 16 amino acids. V dropped 2 bases and J dropped 5; count of bases not matched to a gene: 11. CDR3 sequence reads: CASSLGWEGLGETQYF. The CDR3 DNA reads TGTGCCAGCAGTTTAGGCTGGGAGGGGTTAGGGGAGACCCAGTACTTC.

The table lists this clone with a count of one. The chain joins TRBV10-1 to TRBJ2-7, with D uncertain. This CDR3 is 16 amino acids long. V gave up 7 bases and J gave up 0 bases, with 19 bases separating them. Germline-derived CDR1 and CDR2 are WNHNN and SYGVQD (reference sequence). CDR3 nucleotide sequence: TGCGCCAGCATCCGCAGCCCAGGACCTAGCTCCTACGAGCAGTACTTC. This sequence encodes CASIRSPGPSSYEQYF.

The rearrangement uses TRBV28 and TRBJ2-1, with 11 bases that match TRBD2. Germline loops: CDR1 MDHEN, CDR2 SYDVKM. The CDR3 has 14 amino acids. V was clipped by 6 bases and J by 7 bases; unmatched bases: 5. CDR3 nucleotide sequence: TGTGCCAGCAGCGGACTAGCGGGTCGGAATGAGCAGTTCTTC. Encoded protein: CASSGLAGRNEQFF.

With regard to this clone: The junction does not match germline at one end; this may be a read error. V usage is TRBV15 and J usage is TRBJ1-1, with D possibly TRBD1 on 6 matching bases. The germline CDR1 and CDR2 sequences are LNHNV and YYDKDF (reference sequence). The CDR3 has 16 residues. The DNA for the CDR3 is TGTGCCACCAGCGGAGATACGGGACATCTGAACACTGAAGCTTTCTTT. This translates into CATSGDTGHLNTEAFF.

V gene TRBV7-8 combines with J gene TRBJ1-5, with D possibly matching TRBD1 (6 bases). Germline lookup yields CDR1 SGHVS and CDR2 FQNEAQ. Trimming pared 5 bases from V and 1 base from J, leaving 18 bases between. This CDR3 contains 17 residues. CDR3 bases: TGTGCCAGCAGCCCAGAGGGGGTGGGCAGAAGCAATCAGCCCCAGCATTTT. Amino acid sequence: CASSPEGVGRSNQPQHF.

There are a few counts of this clone. This chain uses TRBV10-2 with TRBJ1-1; D is possibly TRBD1 (6 bases). The CDR3 consists of 14 residues. Trimming left V 4 bases short and J 4 bases short, with 13 bases between. Germline loops: CDR1 WSHSY, CDR2 SAAADI. The CDR3 DNA sequence: TGCGCCAGCAGTGGGTCTACAGGGTTCACTGAAGCTTTCTTT. Its translation: CASSGSTGFTEAFF.

The rearrangement uses TRBV6-6 and TRBJ1-5, with no clear D. V was trimmed by 0 bases and J by 7 bases, leaving 10 bases between them. This CDR3 region has 14 residues. Germline CDR1 and CDR2: MNHNY and SVGAGI (reference sequence). The CDR3 reads CASSYSGGLQPQHF. The DNA of the CDR3 is TGTGCCAGCAGTTACTCCGGAGGATTACAGCCCCAGCATTTT.

The CDR3 sequence is CASSRGHLTDTQYF. CDR3 sequence (DNA): TGTGCCAGCAGCCGGGGGCATCTCACAGATACGCAGTATTTT. The genes are TRBV4-2 and TRBJ2-3; D possibly corresponds to TRBD1 (6 bases). V was shortened by 4 bases and J by 2 bases, with 10 bases between the two germline ends. Germline CDR1 reads LGHNA; CDR2 reads YNFKEQ. This CDR3 spans 14 amino acids.

Only a few counts were recorded for this clone. The chain combines TRBV7-3 with TRBJ2-1; 7 nucleotides agree with TRBD1. Germline assignment: CDR1 SGHTA and CDR2 FQGTGA. The CDR3 extends over 13 amino acids. J was trimmed by 9 bases and V by 5 bases; bases with no gene match: 7. The DNA for the CDR3 is TGTGCCAGCAGCCAAGACAGGGTCGGTGAGCAGTTCTTC. This gives the protein CASSQDRVGEQFF.

The V call is TRBV18, the J call TRBJ2-2; no reliable D call. Per germline, CDR1 KGHSH and CDR2 LQKENI. This CDR3 has 14 amino acids. V lost 4 bases to trimming and J lost 2 bases, with 8 bases between them. The CDR3 spells CASSLSSNTGELFF. The CDR3 nucleotides read TGTGCCAGCTCACTGTCCAGCAACACCGGGGAGCTGTTTTTT.

The chain carries TRBV28 and TRBJ2-2; D possibly corresponds to TRBD2 (5 bases). This CDR3 is built from 16 residues. The V and J ends lost 6 bases and 4 bases respectively, with 18 bases between them. The germline V gene has CDR1 MDHEN and CDR2 SYDVKM. The CDR3 sequence: CASSPGSAGLTGELFF. In DNA, the CDR3 is TGTGCCAGCAGCCCGGGGTCCGCCGGGCTCACCGGGGAGCTGTTTTTT.

This chain links TRBV6-1 with TRBJ2-5, with D unresolved. The CDR3 spans 13 residues. Germline assignment: CDR1 MNHNS and CDR2 SASEGT. The germline V and J ends were trimmed by 2 bases and 4 bases, with 8 bases remaining between them. CDR3 sequence: CASSEKVVETQYF. CDR3 bases: TGTGCCAGCAGTGAAAAGGTCGTAGAGACCCAGTACTTC.

This chain connects TRBV5-1 to TRBJ2-7, with 8 bases aligning to TRBD1. The length of the CDR3 is 13 residues. V gave up 1 base and J gave up 4 bases; unmatched junction bases: 1. Germline CDR1 and CDR2: SGHRS and YFSETQ. CDR3: CASSLTGGYEQYF. The CDR3, as DNA: TGCGCCAGCAGCTTGACAGGGGGGTACGAGCAGTACTTC.

The chain joins TRBV5-6 to TRBJ1-5; possible D gene TRBD1, 6 bases. CDR1 and CDR2 from the germline V gene are SGHDT and YYEEEE. The CDR3 spans 13 residues. Trimming left V 4 bases short and J 6 bases short, with 11 bases between. The CDR3 is CASSQGFSQPQHF. The CDR3 DNA sequence: TGTGCCAGCAGCCAGGGGTTTAGTCAGCCCCAGCATTTT.

The J gene is TRBJ1-5, the V gene TRBV19; D call uncertain. Germline values: CDR1 LNHDA, CDR2 SQIVND (reference sequence). CDR3 length equals 13 residues. V was shortened by 4 bases and J by 3 bases, with 7 bases between the two germline ends. CDR3 in amino acids: CASSTVSNQPQHF. CDR3 DNA sequence: TGTGCCAGTAGTACGGTTTCCAATCAGCCCCAGCATTTT.

The CDR3 loop reads CASKREQYNTEAFF. The CDR3 coding sequence is TGTGCCAGTAAGAGAGAACAGTACAACACTGAAGCTTTCTTT. This rearrangement joins TRBV19 to TRBJ1-1; D ambiguous. Looked up from germline, CDR1 is LNHDA and CDR2 is SQIVND (reference sequence). Trimming removed 7 bases from V and 2 bases from J, with 14 bases in between. The CDR3 length is 14 residues.

V usage is TRBV6-5 and J usage is TRBJ2-3; no clear D gene. This CDR3 is built from 14 residues. The germline CDR1 and CDR2 sequences are MNHEY and SVGAGI. The ends were cut back, 2 bases at V and 0 bases at J, with 6 bases in the middle. CDR3 loop: CASSYSFSTDTQYF. CDR3 coding DNA: TGTGCCAGCAGTTACAGCTTTAGCACAGATACGCAGTATTTT.

The rearrangement links TRBV7-2 to TRBJ2-3, with 9 bases aligning to TRBD2. CDR3 size: 15 residues. V shed 1 base, J shed 4 bases, and the junction held 3 bases outside the gene matches. Germline values: CDR1 SGHTA, CDR2 FQGNSA. The CDR3 bases are TGTGCCAGCAGCTTAGGCGGGAGGGGGGCAGATACGCAGTATTTT. Its protein is CASSLGGRGADTQYF.

This clone was counted a few times. The chain joins TRBV9 to TRBJ1-2; D not certain. This CDR3 is built from 14 residues. CDR1 and CDR2 (germline): SGDLS, YYNGEE. V lost 8 bases to trimming and J lost 4 bases, with 18 bases between them. CDR3 loop: CASSSPPRSYGYTF. Written as DNA, the CDR3 is TGTGCCAGTTCGTCCCCCCCTCGCTCCTATGGCTACACCTTC.

DNA of the CDR3: TGTGCCAGCAGTTACTCGCCGGGACAGGGCGGTGGCTACACCTTC. Its protein product is CASSYSPGQGGGYTF. V usage is TRBV6-5 and J usage is TRBJ1-2, with 9 bases that match TRBD1. The CDR3 runs 15 residues. V shed 0 bases and J 7 bases; nucleotides not matched to a gene: 6. CDR1 and CDR2 (germline): MNHEY, SVGAGI.

This clone was recorded a few times. V gene TRBV7-9 combines with J gene TRBJ2-3; possibly TRBD1 for D (5 bases). Trimming stripped 5 bases from V and 6 bases from J, with 9 bases between. This CDR3 is built from 12 residues. CDR1 is SEHNR, CDR2 FQNEAQ, per germline (reference sequence). The CDR3 DNA follows: TGTGCCAGCAGCATAGGGGTGGATACGCAGTATTTT. Protein: CASSIGVDTQYF. Combining the CDR3 with reference TRBV7-9 and TRBJ2-3 gives the whole variable domain DTGVSQNPRHKITKRGQNVTFRCDPISEHNRLYWYRQTLGQGPEFLTYFQNEAQLEKSRLLSDRFSAERPKGSFSTLEIQRTEQGDSAMYLCASSIGVDTQYFGPGTRLTVL.

The V gene is TRBV19, the J gene TRBJ1-4; D ambiguous. The CDR3 contains 12 residues. Trimming left V 8 bases short and J 4 bases short, with 8 bases between. Germline CDR1 is LNHDA and CDR2 is SQIVND (reference sequence). CDR3 sequence: CASEGRNEKLFF. The DNA for the CDR3 is TGTGCCAGTGAAGGGCGTAATGAAAAACTGTTTTTT.

CDR3: CASSQTGTSGYNEQFF. The CDR3 DNA is TGTGCCAGCAGCCAAACCGGGACTAGCGGCTACAATGAGCAGTTCTTC. This rearrangement joins TRBV4-2 to TRBJ2-1; 11 bases fit TRBD2. Trimming cost V 2 bases and J 3 bases; bases outside gene matches: 3. This CDR3 region has 16 residues. Germline V gene data show CDR1 as LGHNA and CDR2 as YNFKEQ.

The gene calls are TRBV27 and TRBJ2-7; 7 bases match TRBD1. This CDR3 region has 16 residues. V was pared by 5 bases and J by 3 bases, with 13 bases of the junction left unmatched. Looked up from germline, CDR1 is MNHEY and CDR2 is SMNVEV (reference sequence). CDR3 amino acids: CASSVTGTAFFYEQYF. Written as DNA, the CDR3 is TGTGCCAGCAGTGTGACCGGGACAGCTTTCTTCTACGAGCAGTACTTC.

A single count supports this clone. This chain links TRBV4-3 with TRBJ1-1, with unresolved D. Per germline, CDR1 LGHNA and CDR2 YSLEER. The CDR3 has 16 residues. Trimming stripped 1 base from V and 3 bases from J, with 15 bases between. The CDR3 DNA follows: TGCGCCAGCAGCCAAGGGACCCCCCCAAGCTACACTGAAGCTTTCTTT. This encodes CASSQGTPPSYTEAFF.

The sample holds one count of this clone. The V gene is TRBV28, the J gene TRBJ2-7, with 8 positions matching TRBD1. Germline CDR1 and CDR2: MDHEN and SYDVKM. The CDR3 contains 14 residues. V dropped 9 bases and J dropped 2; count of bases not matched to a gene: 9. CDR3 region: CASVTGGRPYEQYV. The CDR3 DNA reads TGTGCCAGTGTAACAGGGGGAAGGCCCTACGAGCAGTACGTC.

V usage is TRBV9 and J usage is TRBJ1-6; tentative D call: TRBD1 (5 bases). The germline CDR1 and CDR2 sequences are SGDLS and YYNGEE. The V end was cut by 3 bases, the J end by 6 bases, with 13 bases between. The CDR3 totals 15 residues. CDR3 nucleotides: TGTGCCAGCAGCGGATTCCAGGGAGGTAATTCACCCCTCCACTTT. It encodes CASSGFQGGNSPLHF.